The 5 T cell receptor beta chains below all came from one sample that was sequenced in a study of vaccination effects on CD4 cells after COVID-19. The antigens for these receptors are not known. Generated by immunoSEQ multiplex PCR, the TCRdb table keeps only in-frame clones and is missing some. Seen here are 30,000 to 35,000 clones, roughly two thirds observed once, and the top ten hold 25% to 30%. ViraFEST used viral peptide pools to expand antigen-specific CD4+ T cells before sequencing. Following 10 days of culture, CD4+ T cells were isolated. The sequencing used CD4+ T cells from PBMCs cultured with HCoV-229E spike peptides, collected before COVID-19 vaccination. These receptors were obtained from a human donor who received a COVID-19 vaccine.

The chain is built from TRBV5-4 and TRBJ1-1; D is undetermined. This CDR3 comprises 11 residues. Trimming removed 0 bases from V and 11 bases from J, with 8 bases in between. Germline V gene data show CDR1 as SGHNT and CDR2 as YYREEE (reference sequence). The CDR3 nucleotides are TGTGCCAGCAGCTTGGGGGAAGCGGCTTTCTTT. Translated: CASSLGEAAFF.

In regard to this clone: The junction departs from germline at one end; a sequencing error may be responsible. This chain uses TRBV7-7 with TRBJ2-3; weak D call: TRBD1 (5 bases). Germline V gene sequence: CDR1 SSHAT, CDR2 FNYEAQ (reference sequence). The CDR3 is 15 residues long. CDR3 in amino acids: CASSLGVGSTDTQYF. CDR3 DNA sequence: TGTGCTAGCAGCTTAGGGGTCGGCTCCACAGATACGCAGTATTTT.

The CDR3 spells CASSEGNYGYTF. The CDR3 coding sequence is TGTGCCAGCAGTGAGGGGAACTATGGCTACACCTTC. The chain employs TRBV6-1 and TRBJ1-2; D unresolved. The CDR3 consists of 12 residues. The ends were cut back, 3 bases at V and 2 bases at J, with 4 bases in the middle. The germline V gene encodes CDR1 MNHNS and CDR2 SASEGT.

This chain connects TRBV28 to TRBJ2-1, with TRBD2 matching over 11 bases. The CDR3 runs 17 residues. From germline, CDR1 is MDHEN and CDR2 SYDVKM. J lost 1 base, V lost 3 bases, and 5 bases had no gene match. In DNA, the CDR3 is TGTGCCAGCAGTTTGCTGACTAGCGGGGTTTCCTACAATGAGCAGTTCTTC. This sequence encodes CASSLLTSGVSYNEQFF.

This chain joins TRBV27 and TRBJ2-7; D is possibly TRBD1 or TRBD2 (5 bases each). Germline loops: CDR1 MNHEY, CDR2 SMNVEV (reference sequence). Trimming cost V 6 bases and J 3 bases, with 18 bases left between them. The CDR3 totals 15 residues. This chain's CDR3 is CASSLIQDFLYEQYF. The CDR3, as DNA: TGTGCCAGCAGCCTTATACAGGACTTCCTCTACGAGCAGTACTTC.